This T cell receptor (beta chain) was profiled in a study of T-cell reconstitution after alpha-beta-depleted transplantation in children. This clonotype occurred a few times. What it binds is not known. Preparing the TCRbeta library involved the use of unique molecular identifiers. One entry per CDR3 protein, called by TCRdb with MiXCR from the PCR reads. The sample lists around 960,000 distinct CDR3 sequences; roughly 29% were seen once. Trimming took 7 bases from V and 0 from J, leaving 7 bases between them. The CDR3 is 14 amino acids. Looked up from germline, CDR1 is SEHNR and CDR2 is FQNEAQ (reference sequence). Study findings and constraints: Where alpha-beta T cells came from about two months after transplant was reportedly several hundred expanded graft clones.

The sequencing here drew on PBMCs, mostly from graft donor cells, taken 360 days after TCRalphabeta/CD19-depleted stem cell transplant. V is TRBV7-9 and J is TRBJ2-6; D unclear. The TCR was taken from a boy under three years old who had a stem cell transplant for SCID, so the T cells may come from the graft donor. The CDR3 loop is CASNNPSGANVLTF. CDR3 DNA: TGTGCCAGCAATAACCCCTCTGGGGCCAACGTCCTGACTTTC. Drawing the rest from reference TRBV7-9 and TRBJ2-6, the complete variable domain is DTGVSQNPRHKITKRGQNVTFRCDPISEHNRLYWYRQTLGQGPEFLTYFQNEAQLEKSRLLSDRFSAERPKGSFSTLEIQRTEQGDSAMYLCASNNPSGANVLTFGAGSRLTVL.